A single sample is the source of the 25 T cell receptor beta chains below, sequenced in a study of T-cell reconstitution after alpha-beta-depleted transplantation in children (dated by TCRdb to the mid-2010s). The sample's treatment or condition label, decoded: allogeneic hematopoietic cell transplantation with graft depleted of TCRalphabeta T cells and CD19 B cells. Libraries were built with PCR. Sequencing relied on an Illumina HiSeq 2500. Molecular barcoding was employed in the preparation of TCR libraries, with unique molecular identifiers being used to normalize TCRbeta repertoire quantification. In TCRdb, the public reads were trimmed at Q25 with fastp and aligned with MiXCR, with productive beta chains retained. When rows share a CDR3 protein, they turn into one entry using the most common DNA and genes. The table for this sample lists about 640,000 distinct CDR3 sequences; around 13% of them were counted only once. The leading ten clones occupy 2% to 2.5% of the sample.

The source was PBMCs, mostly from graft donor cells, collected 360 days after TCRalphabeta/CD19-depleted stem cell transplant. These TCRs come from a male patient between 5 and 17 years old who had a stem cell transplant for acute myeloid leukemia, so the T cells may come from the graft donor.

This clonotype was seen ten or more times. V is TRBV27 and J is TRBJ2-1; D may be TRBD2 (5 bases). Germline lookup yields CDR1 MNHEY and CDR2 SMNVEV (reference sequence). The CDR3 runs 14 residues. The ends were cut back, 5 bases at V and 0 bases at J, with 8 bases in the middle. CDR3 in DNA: TGTGCCAGCAGTATAGCGACCTCCTACAATGAGCAGTTCTTC. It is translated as CASSIATSYNEQFF.

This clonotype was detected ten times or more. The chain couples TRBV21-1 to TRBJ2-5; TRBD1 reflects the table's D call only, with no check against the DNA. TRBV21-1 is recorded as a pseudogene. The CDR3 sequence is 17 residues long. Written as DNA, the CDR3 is TGTGCCAGCAGCAAAGTTCCCGTCTTGAGCCCAAAAGAGACCCAGTACTTC. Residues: CASSKVPVLSPKETQYF.

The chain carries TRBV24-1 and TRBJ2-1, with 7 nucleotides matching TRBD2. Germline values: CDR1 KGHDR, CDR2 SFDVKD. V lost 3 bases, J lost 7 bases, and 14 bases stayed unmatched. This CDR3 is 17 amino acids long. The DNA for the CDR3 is TGTGCCACCAGTGATCCCAAACTAGCGTCTGGGGGGAATGAGCAGTTCTTC. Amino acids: CATSDPKLASGGNEQFF.

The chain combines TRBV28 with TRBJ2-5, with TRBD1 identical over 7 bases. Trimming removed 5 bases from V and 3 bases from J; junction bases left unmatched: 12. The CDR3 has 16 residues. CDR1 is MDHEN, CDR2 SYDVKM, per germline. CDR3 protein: CASSLRGPQGKETQYF. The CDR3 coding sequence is TGTGCCAGCAGTCTGAGGGGGCCACAGGGGAAAGAGACCCAGTACTTC.

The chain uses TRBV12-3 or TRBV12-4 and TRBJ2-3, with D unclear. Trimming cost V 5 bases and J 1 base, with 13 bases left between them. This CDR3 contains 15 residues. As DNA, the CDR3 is TGTGCCAGCAGTGACACTACCGGAGGCACAGATACGCAGTATTTT. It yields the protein CASSDTTGGTDTQYF.

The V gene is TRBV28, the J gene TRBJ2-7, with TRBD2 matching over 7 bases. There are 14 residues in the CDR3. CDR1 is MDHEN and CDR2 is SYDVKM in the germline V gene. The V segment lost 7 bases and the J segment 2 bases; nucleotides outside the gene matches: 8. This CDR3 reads CASIPGLLPYEQYF. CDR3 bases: TGTGCCAGCATCCCGGGACTACTTCCCTACGAGCAGTACTTC.

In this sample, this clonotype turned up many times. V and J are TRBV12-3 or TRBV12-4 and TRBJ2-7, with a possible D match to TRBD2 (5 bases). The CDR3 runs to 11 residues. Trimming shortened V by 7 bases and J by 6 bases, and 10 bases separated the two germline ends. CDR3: CASNRGFEQYF. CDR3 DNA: TGTGCCAGCAACCGAGGGTTCGAGCAGTACTTC.

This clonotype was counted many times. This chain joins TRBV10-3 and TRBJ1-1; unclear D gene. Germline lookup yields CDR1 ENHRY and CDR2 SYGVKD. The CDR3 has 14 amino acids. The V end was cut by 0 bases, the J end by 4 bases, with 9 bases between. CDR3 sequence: CAISESREGTEAFF. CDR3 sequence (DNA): TGTGCCATCAGTGAGTCAAGGGAAGGCACTGAAGCTTTCTTT.

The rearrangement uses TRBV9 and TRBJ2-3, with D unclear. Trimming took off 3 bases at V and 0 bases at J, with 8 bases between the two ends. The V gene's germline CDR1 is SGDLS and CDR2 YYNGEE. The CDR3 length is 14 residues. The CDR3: CASSAGPSTDTQYF. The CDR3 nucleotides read TGTGCCAGCAGCGCTGGGCCTAGCACAGATACGCAGTATTTT. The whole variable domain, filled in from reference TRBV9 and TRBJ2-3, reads DSGVTQTPKHLITATGQRVTLRCSPRSGDLSVYWYQQSLDQGLQFLIQYYNGEERAKGNILERFSAQQFPDLHSELNLSSLELGDSALYFCASSAGPSTDTQYFGPGTRLTVL.

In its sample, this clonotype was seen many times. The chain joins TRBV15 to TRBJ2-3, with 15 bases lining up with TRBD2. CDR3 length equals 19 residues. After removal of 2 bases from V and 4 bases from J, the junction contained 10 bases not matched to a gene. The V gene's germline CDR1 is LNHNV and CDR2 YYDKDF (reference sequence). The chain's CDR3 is CATSRTGTSGRWGADTQYF. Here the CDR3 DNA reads TGTGCCACCAGCAGAACCGGGACTAGCGGGAGGTGGGGAGCAGATACGCAGTATTTT.

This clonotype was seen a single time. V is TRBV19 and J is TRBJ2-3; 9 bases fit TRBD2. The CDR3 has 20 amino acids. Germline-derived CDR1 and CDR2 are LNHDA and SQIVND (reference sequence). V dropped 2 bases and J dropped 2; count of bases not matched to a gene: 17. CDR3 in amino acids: CASSITVRRKREDTTDTQYF. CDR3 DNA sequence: TGTGCCAGTAGTATAACCGTAAGAAGAAAGCGGGAGGACACCACAGATACGCAGTATTTT.

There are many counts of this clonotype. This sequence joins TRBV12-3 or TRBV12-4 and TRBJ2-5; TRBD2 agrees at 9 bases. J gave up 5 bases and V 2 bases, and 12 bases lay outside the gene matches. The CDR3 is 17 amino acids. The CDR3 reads CASSLRTSALLLETQYF. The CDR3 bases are TGTGCCAGCAGTTTAAGGACTAGCGCCTTACTTCTGGAGACCCAGTACTTC.

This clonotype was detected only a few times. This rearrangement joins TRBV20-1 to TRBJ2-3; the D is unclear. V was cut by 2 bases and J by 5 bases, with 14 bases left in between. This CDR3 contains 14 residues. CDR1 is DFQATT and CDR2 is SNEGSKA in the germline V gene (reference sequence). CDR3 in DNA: TGCAGTGCTAGATCCCGGGCTAGTATAGATACGCAGTATTTT. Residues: CSARSRASIDTQYF.

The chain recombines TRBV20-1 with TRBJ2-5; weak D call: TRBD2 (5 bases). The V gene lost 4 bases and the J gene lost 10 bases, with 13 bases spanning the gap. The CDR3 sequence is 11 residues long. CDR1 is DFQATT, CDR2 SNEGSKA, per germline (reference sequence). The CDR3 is CSATTLEDQYF. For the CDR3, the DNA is TGCAGTGCTACAACCCTGGAGGACCAGTACTTC.

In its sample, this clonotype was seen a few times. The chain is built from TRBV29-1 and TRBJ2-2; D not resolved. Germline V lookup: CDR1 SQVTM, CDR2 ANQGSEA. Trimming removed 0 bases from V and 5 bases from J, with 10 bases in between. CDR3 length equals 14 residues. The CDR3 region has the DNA TGCAGCGTTGAAGATCTATCACTGACCGGGGAGCTGTTTTTT. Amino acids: CSVEDLSLTGELFF.

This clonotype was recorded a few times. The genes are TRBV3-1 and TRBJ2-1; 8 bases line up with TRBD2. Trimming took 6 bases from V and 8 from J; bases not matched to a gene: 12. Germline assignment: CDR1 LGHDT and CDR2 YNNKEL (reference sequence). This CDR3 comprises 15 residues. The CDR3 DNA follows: TGTGCCAGCAGACACGCGGCGGGAGGTAGAGATGAGCAGTTCTTC. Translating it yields CASRHAAGGRDEQFF.

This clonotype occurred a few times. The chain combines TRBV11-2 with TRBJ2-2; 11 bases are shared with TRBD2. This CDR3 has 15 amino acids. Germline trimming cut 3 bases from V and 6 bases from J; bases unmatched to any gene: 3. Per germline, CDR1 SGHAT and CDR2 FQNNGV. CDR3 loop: CASSLGTSGPGELFF. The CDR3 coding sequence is TGTGCCAGCAGCTTGGGGACTAGCGGCCCCGGGGAGCTGTTTTTT.

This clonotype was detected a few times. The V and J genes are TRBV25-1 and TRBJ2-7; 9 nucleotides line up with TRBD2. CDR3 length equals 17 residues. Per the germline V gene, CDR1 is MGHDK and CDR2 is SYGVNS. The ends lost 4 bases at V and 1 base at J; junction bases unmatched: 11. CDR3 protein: CASSARQREESSYEQYF. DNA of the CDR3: TGTGCCAGCAGTGCCAGGCAGCGGGAGGAGTCTTCCTACGAGCAGTACTTC.

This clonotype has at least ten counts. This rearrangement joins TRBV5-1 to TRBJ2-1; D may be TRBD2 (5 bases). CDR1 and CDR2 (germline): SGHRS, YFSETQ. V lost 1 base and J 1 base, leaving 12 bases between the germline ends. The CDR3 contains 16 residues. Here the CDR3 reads CASSLMGGPSYNEQFF. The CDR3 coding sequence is TGCGCCAGCAGCTTGATGGGCGGGCCATCCTACAATGAGCAGTTCTTC.

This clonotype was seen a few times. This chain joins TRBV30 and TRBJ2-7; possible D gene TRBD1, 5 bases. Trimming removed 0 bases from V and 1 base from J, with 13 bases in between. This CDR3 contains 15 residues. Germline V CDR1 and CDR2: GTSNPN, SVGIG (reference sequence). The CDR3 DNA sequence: TGTGCCTGGAGTGTAATTCCCAGGGATTCCTACGAGCAGTACTTC. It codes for CAWSVIPRDSYEQYF.

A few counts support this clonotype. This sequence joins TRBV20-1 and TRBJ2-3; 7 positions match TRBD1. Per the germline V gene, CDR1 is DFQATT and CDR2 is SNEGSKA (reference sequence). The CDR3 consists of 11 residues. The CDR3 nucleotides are TGCAGGACAGGGACAACAGATACGCAGTATTTT. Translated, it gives CRTGTTDTQYF.

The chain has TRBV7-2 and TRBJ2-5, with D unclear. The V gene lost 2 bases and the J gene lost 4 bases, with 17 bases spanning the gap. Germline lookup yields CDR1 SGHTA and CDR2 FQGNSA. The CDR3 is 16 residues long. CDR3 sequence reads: CASSLNSRALRETQYF. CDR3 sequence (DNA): TGTGCCAGCAGCTTAAACTCCCGGGCCCTGAGAGAGACCCAGTACTTC.

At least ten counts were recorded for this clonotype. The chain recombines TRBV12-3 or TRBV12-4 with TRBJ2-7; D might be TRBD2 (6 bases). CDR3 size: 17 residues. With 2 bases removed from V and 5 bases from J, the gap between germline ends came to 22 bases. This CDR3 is CASSLSLGGAHGHEQYF. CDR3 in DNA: TGTGCCAGCAGTTTATCCCTTGGAGGGGCGCATGGGCACGAGCAGTACTTC.

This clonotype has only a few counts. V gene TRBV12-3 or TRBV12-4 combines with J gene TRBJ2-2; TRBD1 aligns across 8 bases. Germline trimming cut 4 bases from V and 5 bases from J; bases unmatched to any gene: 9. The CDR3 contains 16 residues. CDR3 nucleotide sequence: TGTGCCAGCAGTTCGCTCCGGACAGGGTGGACCGGGGAGCTGTTTTTT. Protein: CASSSLRTGWTGELFF.

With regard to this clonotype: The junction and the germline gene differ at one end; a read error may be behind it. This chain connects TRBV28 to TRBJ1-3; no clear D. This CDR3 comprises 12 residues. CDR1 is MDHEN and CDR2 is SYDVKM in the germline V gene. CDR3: CATSYSGNTIYF. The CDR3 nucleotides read TGTGCCACCAGTTACTCTGGAAACACCATATATTTT.